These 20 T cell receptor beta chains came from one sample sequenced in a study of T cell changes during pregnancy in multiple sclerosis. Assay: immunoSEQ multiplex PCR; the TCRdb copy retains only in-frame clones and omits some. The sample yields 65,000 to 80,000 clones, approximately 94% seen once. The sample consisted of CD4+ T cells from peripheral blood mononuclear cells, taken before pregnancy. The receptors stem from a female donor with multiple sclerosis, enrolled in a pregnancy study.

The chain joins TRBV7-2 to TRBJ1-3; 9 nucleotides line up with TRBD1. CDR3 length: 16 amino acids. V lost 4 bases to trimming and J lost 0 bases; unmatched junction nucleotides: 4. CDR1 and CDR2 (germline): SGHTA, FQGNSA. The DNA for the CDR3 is TGTGCCAGCAGCTCGGGACAGGGCGTCTCTGGAAACACCATATATTTT. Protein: CASSSGQGVSGNTIYF.

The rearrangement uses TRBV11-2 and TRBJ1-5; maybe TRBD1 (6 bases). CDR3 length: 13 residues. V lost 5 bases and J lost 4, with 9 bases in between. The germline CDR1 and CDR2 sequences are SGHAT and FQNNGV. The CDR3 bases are TGTGCCAGCAGCGAAAGGGGGAATCAGCCCCAGCATTTT. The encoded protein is CASSERGNQPQHF.

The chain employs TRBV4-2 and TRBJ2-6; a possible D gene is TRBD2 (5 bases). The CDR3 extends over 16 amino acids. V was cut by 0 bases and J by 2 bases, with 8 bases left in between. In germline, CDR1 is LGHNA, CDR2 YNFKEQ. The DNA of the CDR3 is TGTGCCAGCAGCCAAGAATCCGGGACTGGGGCCAACGTCCTGACTTTC. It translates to CASSQESGTGANVLTF.

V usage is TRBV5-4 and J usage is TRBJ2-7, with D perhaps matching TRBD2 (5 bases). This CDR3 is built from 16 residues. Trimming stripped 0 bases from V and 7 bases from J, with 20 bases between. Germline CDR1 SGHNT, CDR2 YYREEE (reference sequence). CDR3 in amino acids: CASSLGPLREREEQYF. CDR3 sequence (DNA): TGTGCCAGCAGCTTGGGCCCCCTTCGTGAGAGGGAAGAGCAGTACTTC. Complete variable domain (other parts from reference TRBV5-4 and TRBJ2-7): ETGVTQSPTHLIKTRGQQVTLRCSSQSGHNTVSWYQQALGQGPQFIFQYYREEENGRGNFPPRFSGLQFPNYSSELNVNALELDDSALYLCASSLGPLREREEQYFGPGTRLTVT.

CDR3 region: CASSVAPTGYGYTF. As DNA, the CDR3 is TGTGCCAGCAGTGTAGCGCCGACAGGGTACGGCTACACCTTC. This sequence joins TRBV6-1 and TRBJ1-2; 7 nucleotides match TRBD1. This CDR3 has 14 residues. The germline gives CDR1 MNHNS, CDR2 SASEGT. The ends lost 4 bases at V and 8 bases at J; junction bases unmatched: 10.

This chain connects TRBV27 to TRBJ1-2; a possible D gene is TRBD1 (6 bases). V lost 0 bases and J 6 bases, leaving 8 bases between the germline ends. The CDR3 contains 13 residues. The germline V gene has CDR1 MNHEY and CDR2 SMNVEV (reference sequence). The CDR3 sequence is CASSLSGTHGYTF. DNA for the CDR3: TGTGCCAGCAGTTTATCCGGGACACATGGCTACACCTTC.

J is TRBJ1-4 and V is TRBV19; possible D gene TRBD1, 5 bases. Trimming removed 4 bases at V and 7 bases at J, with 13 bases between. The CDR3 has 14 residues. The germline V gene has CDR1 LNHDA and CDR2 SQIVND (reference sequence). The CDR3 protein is CASSSRRGGEKLFF. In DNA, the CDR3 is TGTGCCAGTAGTAGTCGGCGGGGCGGTGAAAAACTGTTTTTT. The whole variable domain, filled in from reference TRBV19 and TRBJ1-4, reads DGGITQSPKYLFRKEGQNVTLSCEQNLNHDAMYWYRQDPGQGLRLIYYSQIVNDFQKGDIAEGYSVSREKKESFPLTVTSAQKNPTAFYLCASSSRRGGEKLFFGSGTQLSVL.

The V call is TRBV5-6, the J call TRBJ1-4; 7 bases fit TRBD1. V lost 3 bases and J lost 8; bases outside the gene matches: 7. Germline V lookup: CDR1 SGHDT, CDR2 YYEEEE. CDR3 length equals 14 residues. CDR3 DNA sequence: TGTGCCAGCAGCTGGGCAGGGGGTAGGGAAAAACTGTTTTTT. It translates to CASSWAGGREKLFF.

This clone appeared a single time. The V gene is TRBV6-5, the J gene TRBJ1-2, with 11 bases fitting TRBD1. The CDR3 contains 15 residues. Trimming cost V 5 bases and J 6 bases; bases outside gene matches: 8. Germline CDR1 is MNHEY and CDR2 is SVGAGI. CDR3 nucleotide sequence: TGTGCCAGCAGTGGCGGGACAGGGGGTCTCCATGGCTACACCTTC. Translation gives CASSGGTGGLHGYTF.

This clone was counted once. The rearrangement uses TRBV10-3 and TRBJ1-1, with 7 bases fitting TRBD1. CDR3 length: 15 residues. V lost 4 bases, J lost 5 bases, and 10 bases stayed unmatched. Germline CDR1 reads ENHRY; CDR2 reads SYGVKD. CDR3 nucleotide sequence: TGTGCCATCAGTGTGACGGCAGCCAGGGGGACTGAAGCTTTCTTT. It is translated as CAISVTAARGTEAFF.

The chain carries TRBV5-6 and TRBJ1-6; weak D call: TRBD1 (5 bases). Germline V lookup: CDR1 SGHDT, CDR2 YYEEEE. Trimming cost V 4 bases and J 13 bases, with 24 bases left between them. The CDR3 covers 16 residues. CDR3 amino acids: CASSGVVGQSADPLHF. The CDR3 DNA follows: TGTGCCAGCAGCGGTGTGGTGGGGCAGTCTGCCGATCCCCTCCACTTT.

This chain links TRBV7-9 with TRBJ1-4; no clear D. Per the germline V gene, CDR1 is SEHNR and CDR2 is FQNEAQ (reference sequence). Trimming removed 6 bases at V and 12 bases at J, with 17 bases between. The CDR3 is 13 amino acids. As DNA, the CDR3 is TGTGCCAGCAGGCCAGGCCCCTTGGGCCAACTGTTTTTT. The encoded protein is CASRPGPLGQLFF.

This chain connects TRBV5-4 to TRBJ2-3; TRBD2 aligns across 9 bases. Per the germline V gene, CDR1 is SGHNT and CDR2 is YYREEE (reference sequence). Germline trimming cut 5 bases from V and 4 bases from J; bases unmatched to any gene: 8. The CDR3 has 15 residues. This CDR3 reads CASSQSGGRADTQYF. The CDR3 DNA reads TGTGCCAGCAGTCAGAGCGGGGGGAGAGCAGATACGCAGTATTTT.

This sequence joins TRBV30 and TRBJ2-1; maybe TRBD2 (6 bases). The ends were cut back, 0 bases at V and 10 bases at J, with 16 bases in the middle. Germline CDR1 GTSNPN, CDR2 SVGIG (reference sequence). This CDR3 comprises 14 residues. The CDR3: CAWSVRLREREQFF. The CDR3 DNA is TGTGCCTGGAGTGTAAGGCTGCGGGAAAGGGAGCAGTTCTTC.

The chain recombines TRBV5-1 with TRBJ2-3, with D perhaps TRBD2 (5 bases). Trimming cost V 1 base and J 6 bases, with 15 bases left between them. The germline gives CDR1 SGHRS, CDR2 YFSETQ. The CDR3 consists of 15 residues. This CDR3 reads CASSLPGVVPDTQYF. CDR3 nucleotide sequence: TGCGCCAGCAGCTTGCCCGGGGTAGTACCCGATACGCAGTATTTT.

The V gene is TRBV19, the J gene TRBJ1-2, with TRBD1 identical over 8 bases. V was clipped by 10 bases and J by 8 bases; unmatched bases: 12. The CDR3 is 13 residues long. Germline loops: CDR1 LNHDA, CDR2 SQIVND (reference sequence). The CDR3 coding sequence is TGTGCCACACGCGTCCACAGGGGGGGCGGCTACACCTTC. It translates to CATRVHRGGGYTF.

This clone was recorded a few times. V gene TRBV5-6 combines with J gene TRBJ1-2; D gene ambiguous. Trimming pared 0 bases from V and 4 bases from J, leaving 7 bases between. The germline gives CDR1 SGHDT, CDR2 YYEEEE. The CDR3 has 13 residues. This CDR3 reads CASSLAVAYGYTF. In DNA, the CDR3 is TGTGCCAGCAGCTTGGCTGTGGCCTATGGCTACACCTTC.

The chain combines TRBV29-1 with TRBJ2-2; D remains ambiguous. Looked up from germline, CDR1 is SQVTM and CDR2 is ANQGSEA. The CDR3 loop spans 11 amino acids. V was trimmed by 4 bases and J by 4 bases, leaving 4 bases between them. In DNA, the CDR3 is TGCAGCGTTGGGAGCACCGGGGAGCTGTTTTTT. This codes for CSVGSTGELFF.

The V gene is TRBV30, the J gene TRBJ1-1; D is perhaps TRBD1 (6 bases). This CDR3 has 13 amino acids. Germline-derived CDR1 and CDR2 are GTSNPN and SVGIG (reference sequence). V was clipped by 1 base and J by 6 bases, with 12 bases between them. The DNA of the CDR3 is TGTGCCTGGAGTGAGGGGGGGGTCGCTGAAGCTTTCTTT. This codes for CAWSEGGVAEAFF.

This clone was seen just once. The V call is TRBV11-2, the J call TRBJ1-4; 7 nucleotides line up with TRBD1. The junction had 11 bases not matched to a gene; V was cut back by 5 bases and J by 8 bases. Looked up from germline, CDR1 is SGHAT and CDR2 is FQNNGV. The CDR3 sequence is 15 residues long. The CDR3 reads CASSPIDRAGEKLFF. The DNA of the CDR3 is TGTGCCAGCAGCCCAATCGACAGGGCCGGGGAAAAACTGTTTTTT.